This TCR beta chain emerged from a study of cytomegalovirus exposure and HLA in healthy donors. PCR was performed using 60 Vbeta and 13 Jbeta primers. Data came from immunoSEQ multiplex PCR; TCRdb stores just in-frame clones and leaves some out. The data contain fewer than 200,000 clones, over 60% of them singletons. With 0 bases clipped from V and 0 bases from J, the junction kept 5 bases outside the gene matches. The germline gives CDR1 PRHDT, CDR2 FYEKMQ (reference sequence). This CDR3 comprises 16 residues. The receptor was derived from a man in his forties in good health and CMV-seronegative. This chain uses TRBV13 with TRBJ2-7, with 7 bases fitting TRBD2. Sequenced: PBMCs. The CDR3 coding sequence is TGTGCCAGCAGCTTAGGCGGGACTACCTCCTCCTACGAGCAGTACTTC. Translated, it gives CASSLGGTTSSYEQYF.